This T cell receptor beta chain was sequenced during a study of Tregs in tolerant kidney transplant recipients. Findings of the study overall: The most relevant donor-specific Treg TCRbeta repertoire apparently came from expansion with activated donor B cells.

Produced via immunoSEQ multiplex PCR; TCRdb's table is partial and in-frame only. The table lists approximately 49,000 clones. Of note for this clone: Antigen unknown. The CDR3 is cut off 3 residues early in the read; its end comes from the germline J gene.

Germline V gene data show CDR1 as ENHRY and CDR2 as SYGVKD. V lost 6 bases to trimming and J lost 0 bases, with 11 bases between them. The CDR3 is made up of 15 amino acids. The rearrangement joins TRBV10-3 to TRBJ1-4; weak D call: TRBD1 (5 bases). The TCR comes from a human donor who received a combined kidney and bone marrow transplant. The specimen was CD4+ T cells from blood, collected before the transplant. Here the CDR3 reads CAIRLDRATNEKLFF. The DNA read from the CDR3 is TGTGCCATCAGGCTAGACAGAGCAACTAATGAAAAA.